The 28 T cell receptor beta chains below were found in one sample sequenced in a study of blood T cell repertoires in COVID-19. Assay: immunoSEQ multiplex PCR; the TCRdb copy retains only in-frame clones and omits some. This table holds over 60,000 clones, about 84% found once. The sample taken for sequencing was peripheral blood. The receptor set was obtained from a man aged 45-65 years with COVID-19, enrolled during active disease.

The gene calls are TRBV15 and TRBJ2-2; D is undetermined. This CDR3 has 17 residues. The ends were cut back, 6 bases at V and 0 bases at J, with 17 bases in the middle. Per germline, CDR1 LNHNV and CDR2 YYDKDF (reference sequence). CDR3 nucleotides: TGTGCCACCAGGGGCATAGACGGAATCGCGAACACCGGGGAGCTGTTTTTT. The encoded protein is CATRGIDGIANTGELFF.

The genes are TRBV19 and TRBJ2-2, with D hard to call. Germline assignment: CDR1 LNHDA and CDR2 SQIVND (reference sequence). Deletions cut 1 base from V and 1 base from J, with 10 bases between. CDR3 size: 16 residues. The CDR3 loop is CASSIGSQMNTGELFF. The CDR3 DNA sequence: TGTGCCAGTAGTATAGGGTCGCAGATGAACACCGGGGAGCTGTTTTTT. The full variable domain, with the rest looked up from reference TRBV19 and TRBJ2-2, is DGGITQSPKYLFRKEGQNVTLSCEQNLNHDAMYWYRQDPGQGLRLIYYSQIVNDFQKGDIAEGYSVSREKKESFPLTVTSAQKNPTAFYLCASSIGSQMNTGELFFGEGSRLTVL.

The rearrangement joins TRBV2 to TRBJ2-5, with D possibly matching TRBD2 (5 bases). CDR1 is SNHLY, CDR2 FYNNEI, per germline. Trimming pared 7 bases from V and 4 bases from J, leaving 16 bases between. This CDR3 is 14 amino acids long. The CDR3 is CASKPASGGETQYF. The CDR3 bases are TGTGCCAGCAAGCCCGCGAGCGGTGGAGAGACCCAGTACTTC.

The chain is built from TRBV19 and TRBJ1-2; 7 bases line up with TRBD1. The CDR3 totals 12 residues. The junction had 5 bases not matched to a gene; V was cut back by 5 bases and J by 8 bases. Germline V gene data show CDR1 as LNHDA and CDR2 as SQIVND (reference sequence). CDR3 in amino acids: CASSEGARGYTF. The CDR3 DNA is TGTGCCAGTAGTGAGGGGGCGCGGGGCTACACCTTC.

This chain joins TRBV27 and TRBJ1-2, with 10 bases fitting TRBD1. With V trimmed by 5 bases and J by 8 bases, 8 bases remained unmatched. CDR1 and CDR2 from the germline V gene are MNHEY and SMNVEV (reference sequence). The CDR3 loop spans 14 amino acids. CDR3 DNA sequence: TGTGCCAGCAGTCACCGACAGGGGGCGCGGGGCTACACCTTC. It is translated as CASSHRQGARGYTF.

The J gene is TRBJ2-1, the V gene TRBV7-9; 8 nucleotides line up with TRBD1. Germline CDR1 and CDR2: SEHNR and FQNEAQ (reference sequence). The trim removed 3 bases at V and 7 bases at J, leaving 5 bases unmatched. This CDR3 is built from 14 residues. The chain's CDR3 is CASSFNTGGNEQFF. CDR3 nucleotide sequence: TGTGCCAGCAGCTTTAACACAGGGGGAAATGAGCAGTTCTTC.

This clone has more than one count but fewer than ten. The rearrangement joins TRBV5-4 to TRBJ1-2, with TRBD1 identical over 7 bases. Trimming took 4 bases from V and 5 from J; bases not matched to a gene: 11. The CDR3 contains 15 residues. The germline V gene encodes CDR1 SGHNT and CDR2 YYREEE (reference sequence). CDR3 DNA: TGTGCCAGCAGCCCGCCCACGACAGGGCTATATGGCTACACCTTC. Protein product: CASSPPTTGLYGYTF.

This clone appeared a few times. The rearrangement links TRBV5-1 to TRBJ1-4; D is perhaps TRBD1 (6 bases). V was pared by 7 bases and J by 5 bases, with 18 bases between. Germline CDR1 SGHRS, CDR2 YFSETQ. The CDR3 loop spans 15 amino acids. CDR3 in amino acids: CASPLWGGLNEKLFF. The DNA for the CDR3 is TGCGCCAGCCCCCTGTGGGGGGGGCTGAATGAAAAACTGTTTTTT.

The rearrangement uses TRBV9 and TRBJ2-1, with 11 bases fitting TRBD2. Germline V lookup: CDR1 SGDLS, CDR2 YYNGEE. The CDR3 has 15 amino acids. V lost 6 bases to trimming and J lost 2 bases; unmatched junction nucleotides: 4. CDR3 sequence (DNA): TGTGCCAGCACCGGTAGCGGGGGGGCCTACAATGAGCAGTTCTTC. Encoded protein: CASTGSGGAYNEQFF.

J is TRBJ2-6 and V is TRBV5-6; no firm D call. Germline V lookup: CDR1 SGHDT, CDR2 YYEEEE. Between the trimmed V and J ends, which lost 3 bases and 2 bases, there was a span of 6 bases. The CDR3 has 14 residues. CDR3 protein: CASSSQTGANVLTF. CDR3 bases: TGTGCCAGCAGCTCCCAGACTGGGGCCAACGTCCTGACTTTC.

This rearrangement joins TRBV7-8 to TRBJ1-2; 8 nucleotides agree with TRBD1. The CDR3 extends over 17 amino acids. Germline CDR1 is SGHVS and CDR2 is FQNEAQ. V trimming: 1 base; J trimming: 4 bases; junction bases outside the gene matches: 11. This CDR3 is CASSLVGQGAPLYGYTF. The CDR3 DNA sequence: TGTGCCAGCAGCTTAGTAGGGCAGGGGGCCCCCCTCTATGGCTACACCTTC.

The J gene is TRBJ1-2, the V gene TRBV6-6; no firm D call. Germline lookup yields CDR1 MNHNY and CDR2 SVGAGI (reference sequence). The CDR3 totals 13 residues. V was cut by 5 bases and J by 0 bases, with 7 bases left in between. The CDR3 spells CASSDQTNYGYTF. Here the CDR3 DNA reads TGTGCCAGCAGTGATCAGACTAACTATGGCTACACCTTC.

This rearrangement joins TRBV5-1 to TRBJ2-2; 7 positions agree with TRBD2. Germline CDR1 reads SGHRS; CDR2 reads YFSETQ. This CDR3 is 16 amino acids long. V was clipped by 3 bases and J by 4 bases; unmatched bases: 9. CDR3 amino acids: CASSWGARGFTGELFF. In DNA, the CDR3 is TGCGCCAGCAGCTGGGGTGCGCGGGGGTTCACCGGGGAGCTGTTTTTT.

The genes are TRBV19 and TRBJ2-1; D uncertain. Trimming pared 0 bases from V and 5 bases from J, leaving 8 bases between. The CDR3 is made up of 14 amino acids. The germline CDR1 and CDR2 sequences are LNHDA and SQIVND (reference sequence). The CDR3 region has the DNA TGTGCCAGTAGTATAGATAGTCCGAACAATGAGCAGTTCTTC. Amino acids: CASSIDSPNNEQFF.

This chain connects TRBV6-5 to TRBJ2-7; TRBD2 might be the D (5 bases). Germline V CDR1 and CDR2: MNHEY, SVGAGI. The CDR3 is made up of 14 amino acids. Deletions cut 0 bases from V and 4 bases from J, with 10 bases between. CDR3 bases: TGTGCCAGCAGTTACTCGAGGGTAGGGTACGAGCAGTACTTC. It translates to CASSYSRVGYEQYF.

The chain combines TRBV4-1 with TRBJ1-6; no reliable D call. Germline V CDR1 and CDR2: MGHRA, YSYEKL. The CDR3 covers 13 residues. V dropped 0 bases and J dropped 9 bases, with 6 bases sitting between them. This chain's CDR3 is CASSQEAGSPLHF. The DNA for the CDR3 is TGCGCCAGCAGCCAAGAAGCGGGTTCACCCCTCCACTTT.

This rearrangement joins TRBV5-1 to TRBJ1-6; D gene uncertain. The germline V gene has CDR1 SGHRS and CDR2 YFSETQ. Trimming took off 0 bases at V and 11 bases at J, with 12 bases between the two ends. The CDR3 sequence is 14 residues long. The CDR3 region has the DNA TGCGCCAGCAGCTTGGCACAATTCGAGGCACCCCTCCACTTT. It encodes CASSLAQFEAPLHF.

There are a few counts of this clone. This chain links TRBV4-1 with TRBJ1-1; TRBD1 matches 8 bases. Trimming took 4 bases from V and 6 from J; bases not matched to a gene: 19. Germline V gene data show CDR1 as MGHRA and CDR2 as YSYEKL. This CDR3 has 18 residues. Written as DNA, the CDR3 is TGCGCCAGCAGCCCCTGGCTTTTGGTAGAGGGACAGGTCCCTGAAGCTTTCTTT. Encoded protein: CASSPWLLVEGQVPEAFF.

The genes are TRBV6-1 and TRBJ1-2; TRBD1 agrees at 7 bases. This CDR3 region has 14 residues. V was clipped by 6 bases and J by 4 bases; unmatched bases: 8. CDR1 and CDR2 from the germline V gene are MNHNS and SASEGT. The DNA for the CDR3 is TGTGCCAGCAGGCCACAGACAGGGTTCTATGGCTACACCTTC. Its protein product is CASRPQTGFYGYTF.

The V gene is TRBV7-9, the J gene TRBJ1-1; D gene ambiguous. The CDR3 consists of 13 residues. Germline CDR1 and CDR2: SEHNR and FQNEAQ (reference sequence). The V gene lost 5 bases and the J gene lost 8 bases, with 15 bases spanning the gap. For the CDR3, the DNA is TGTGCCAGCAGCGGGTTATTAGGAGGAGAAGCTTTCTTT. Translated, it gives CASSGLLGGEAFF. Full variable domain (missing parts from reference TRBV7-9 and TRBJ1-1): DTGVSQNPRHKITKRGQNVTFRCDPISEHNRLYWYRQTLGQGPEFLTYFQNEAQLEKSRLLSDRFSAERPKGSFSTLEIQRTEQGDSAMYLCASSGLLGGEAFFGQGTRLTVV.

The chain employs TRBV3-1 (or the pseudogene TRBV3-2) and TRBJ2-7, with 7 nucleotides matching TRBD1. J was trimmed by 5 bases and V by 4 bases; bases with no gene match: 5. This CDR3 comprises 13 residues. From germline, CDR1 is LGHDT and CDR2 YNNKEL (reference sequence). The CDR3 sequence: CASSRQGADEQYF. Written as DNA, the CDR3 is TGTGCCAGCAGCCGACAGGGCGCGGACGAGCAGTACTTC.

CDR3 sequence reads: CASSLGGGGPDTQYF. Here the CDR3 DNA reads TGTGCCAGCAGCTTGGGCGGCGGGGGCCCAGATACGCAGTATTTT. The chain combines TRBV5-4 with TRBJ2-3, with D perhaps TRBD2 (7 bases). V lost 0 bases to trimming and J lost 4 bases, with 12 bases between them. This CDR3 has 15 amino acids. Germline CDR1 reads SGHNT; CDR2 reads YYREEE (reference sequence).

V is TRBV30 and J is TRBJ2-7, with D possibly being TRBD1 (6 bases). Per the germline V gene, CDR1 is GTSNPN and CDR2 is SVGIG (reference sequence). Trimming cost V 0 bases and J 3 bases, with 15 bases left between them. The CDR3 covers 15 residues. CDR3 protein: CAWSVKGHGNYEQYF. DNA of the CDR3: TGTGCCTGGAGTGTAAAGGGACACGGAAACTACGAGCAGTACTTC.

The V call is TRBV6-5, the J call TRBJ1-5; 9 bases fit TRBD1. The J segment lost 1 base and the V segment lost 8 bases, leaving 6 bases of the junction unmatched. This CDR3 contains 15 residues. Germline V gene data show CDR1 as MNHEY and CDR2 as SVGAGI. The CDR3 sequence: CASGRGTGSNQPQHF. The CDR3, as DNA: TGTGCCAGCGGCAGAGGGACAGGGAGCAATCAGCCCCAGCATTTT.

This chain joins TRBV11-3 and TRBJ2-1, with 7 bases lining up with TRBD2. The germline gives CDR1 SGHNT, CDR2 YENEEA. The CDR3 is made up of 16 amino acids. V was pared by 0 bases and J by 4 bases, with 6 bases of the junction left unmatched. The CDR3 sequence is CASSLDRGLGYNEQFF. The CDR3 nucleotides are TGTGCCAGCAGCTTAGATCGAGGACTAGGGTACAATGAGCAGTTCTTC.

The chain employs TRBV5-1 and TRBJ2-1; D may be TRBD1 (6 bases). Per germline, CDR1 SGHRS and CDR2 YFSETQ. CDR3 length: 13 amino acids. The V gene lost 4 bases and the J gene lost 1 base, with 6 bases spanning the gap. CDR3 DNA sequence: TGCGCCAGCAGCCAGGGGTCCTACAATGAGCAGTTCTTC. Protein sequence: CASSQGSYNEQFF.

The rearrangement uses TRBV12-3 or TRBV12-4 and TRBJ1-1; D unresolved. This CDR3 has 12 amino acids. V was cut by 7 bases and J by 8 bases, with 14 bases left in between. The CDR3 reads CASTFMAYEAFF. In DNA form, the CDR3 reads TGTGCCAGCACTTTCATGGCTTACGAAGCTTTCTTT.

Only a few counts were recorded for this clone. V usage is TRBV5-1 and J usage is TRBJ1-1; perhaps TRBD1 as D (5 bases). There are 13 residues in the CDR3. Germline CDR1 and CDR2: SGHRS and YFSETQ. With 7 bases removed from V and 1 base from J, the gap between germline ends came to 11 bases. CDR3 region: CASARVSNTEAFF. The CDR3 coding sequence is TGCGCCAGCGCCAGGGTTTCGAACACTGAAGCTTTCTTT.